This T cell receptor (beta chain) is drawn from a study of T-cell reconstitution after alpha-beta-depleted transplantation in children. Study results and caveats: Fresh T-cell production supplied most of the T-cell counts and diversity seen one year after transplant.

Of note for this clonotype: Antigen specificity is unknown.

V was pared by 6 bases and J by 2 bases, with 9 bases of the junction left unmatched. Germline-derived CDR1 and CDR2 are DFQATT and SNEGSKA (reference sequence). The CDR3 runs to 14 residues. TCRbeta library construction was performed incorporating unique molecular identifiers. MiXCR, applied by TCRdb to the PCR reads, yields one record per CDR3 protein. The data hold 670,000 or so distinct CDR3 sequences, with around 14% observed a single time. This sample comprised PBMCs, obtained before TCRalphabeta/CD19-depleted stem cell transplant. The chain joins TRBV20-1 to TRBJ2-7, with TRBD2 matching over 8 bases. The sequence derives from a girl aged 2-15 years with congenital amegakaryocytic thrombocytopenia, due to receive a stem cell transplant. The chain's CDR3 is CSAPEGLGTYEQYF. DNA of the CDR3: TGCAGTGCACCAGAGGGACTAGGAACCTACGAGCAGTACTTC.